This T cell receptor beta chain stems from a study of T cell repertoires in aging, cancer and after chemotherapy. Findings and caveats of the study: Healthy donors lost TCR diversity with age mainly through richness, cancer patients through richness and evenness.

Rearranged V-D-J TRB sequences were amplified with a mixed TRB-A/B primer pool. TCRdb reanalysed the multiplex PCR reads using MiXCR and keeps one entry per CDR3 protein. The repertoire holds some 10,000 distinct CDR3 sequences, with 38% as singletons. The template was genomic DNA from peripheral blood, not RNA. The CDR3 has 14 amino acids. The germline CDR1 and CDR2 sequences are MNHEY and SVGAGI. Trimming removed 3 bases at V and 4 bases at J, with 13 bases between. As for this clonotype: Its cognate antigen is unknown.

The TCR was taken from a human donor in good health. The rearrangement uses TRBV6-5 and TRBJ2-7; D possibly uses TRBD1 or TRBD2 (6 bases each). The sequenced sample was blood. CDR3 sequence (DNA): TGTGCCAGCAGTTATAAGGGGGGCGGGTACGAGCAGTACTTC. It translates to CASSYKGGGYEQYF.